The sequence of this T cell receptor (beta chain) was determined in a study of blood T cell repertoires in COVID-19. On the study more broadly: The study drew acute and convalescent COVID-19 samples from the United States, Italy and Spain.

After removal of 4 bases from V and 0 bases from J, the junction contained 9 bases not matched to a gene. The germline CDR1 and CDR2 sequences are LNHDA and SQIVND (reference sequence). The CDR3 consists of 17 residues. Donors were grouped by their self-reported clinical history. Produced via immunoSEQ multiplex PCR; TCRdb's table is partial and in-frame only. The sample has hundreds of thousands of clones, 90% seen once. The clonotype originates from a young woman with acute COVID-19. Sequencing was carried out using PBMCs or T cells enriched from blood (not recorded which). The V and J genes are TRBV19 and TRBJ2-3; 8 nucleotides match TRBD2. The CDR3 region is CASSKTYTSGSTDTQYF. In nucleotides, the CDR3 is TGTGCCAGTAGTAAGACTTACACTAGCGGCAGCACAGATACGCAGTATTTT.